This TCR beta chain was identified in a study of blood T cell repertoires in COVID-19. In the study overall: Sample material is recorded as cDNA or gDNA derived from T cells, B-cell-depleted T cells, or PBMCs.

The table came from immunoSEQ multiplex PCR; TCRdb's copy has only in-frame clones and leaves some out. The sample records over 100,000 clones, nearly 85% being singletons. The CDR3 spans 16 residues. The receptor comes from a woman in her forties or fifties with acute or convalescent COVID-19. What was sequenced was peripheral blood. The genes are TRBV21-1 and TRBJ2-5; the table's TRBD1 call for D was not verified on the DNA. TRBV21-1 is reported as a pseudogene. The CDR3: CASSKFRDRGRETQYF. CDR3 coding DNA: TGTGCCAGCAGCAAATTCAGGGACAGGGGCCGGGAGACCCAGTACTTC.